The source of this T cell receptor (beta chain) is a study of cytomegalovirus exposure and HLA in healthy donors. General study findings and limits: Sequencing likely produced, as an artifact, a cluster of highly shared sequence variants. Near-uniform donor sequencing depth was presumed by presence/absence analyses.

PCR primers comprised 60 Vbeta and 13 Jbeta primers. The method was immunoSEQ multiplex PCR; TCRdb's version includes in-frame clones alone and lacks a portion of them. The sample lists under 150,000 clones, approximately 84% occurring once. In germline, CDR1 is MNHEY, CDR2 SVGAGI. The CDR3 spans 16 residues. The trim removed 4 bases at V and 3 bases at J, leaving 6 bases unmatched. About this clone itself: Its antigen is as yet unknown.

The sequenced sample was PBMCs. This receptor was obtained from a woman under 30 in good health and CMV-seronegative. The chain recombines TRBV6-5 with TRBJ2-4; TRBD1 aligns across 10 bases. The CDR3 DNA reads as TGTGCCAGCAGTTCCTGGACAGGGGGTAGCAAAAACATTCAGTACTTC. Residues: CASSSWTGGSKNIQYF.